These 23 T cell receptor beta chains share one sample of origin, sequenced in a study of blood T cell repertoires in COVID-19. The repertoire was sequenced with immunoSEQ multiplex PCR; TCRdb's copy has only in-frame clones and lacks some. The repertoire holds about 65,000 clones, with about 93% as singletons. Sequenced material: peripheral blood. Every receptor here comes from an older man with active COVID-19.

This clone was counted a single time. This sequence joins TRBV25-1 and TRBJ2-5, with TRBD1 matching 7 bases. The CDR3 is made up of 13 amino acids. V trimming: 4 bases; J trimming: 5 bases; junction bases outside the gene matches: 4. The germline V gene encodes CDR1 MGHDK and CDR2 SYGVNS. The CDR3 is CASSAHRGETQYF. CDR3 coding DNA: TGTGCCAGCAGTGCACACAGGGGTGAGACCCAGTACTTC. The full variable domain, with the rest looked up from reference TRBV25-1 and TRBJ2-5, is EADIYQTPRYLVIGTGKKITLECSQTMGHDKMYWYQQDPGMELHLIHYSYGVNSTEKGDLSSESTVSRIRTEHFPLTLESARPSHTSQYLCASSAHRGETQYFGPGTRLLVL.

V and J are TRBV9 and TRBJ1-2; 10 bases align to TRBD1. The CDR3 is 14 residues long. CDR1 SGDLS and CDR2 YYNGEE come from the germline V gene. V lost 3 bases to trimming and J lost 3 bases; unmatched junction nucleotides: 2. CDR3 sequence (DNA): TGTGCCAGCAGCGCTGACAGGGGGCACTATGGCTACACCTTC. Its translation: CASSADRGHYGYTF. Full variable domain (missing parts from reference TRBV9 and TRBJ1-2): DSGVTQTPKHLITATGQRVTLRCSPRSGDLSVYWYQQSLDQGLQFLIQYYNGEERAKGNILERFSAQQFPDLHSELNLSSLELGDSALYFCASSADRGHYGYTFGSGTRLTVV.

This chain links TRBV7-3 with TRBJ1-1, with a tentative D call TRBD1 (5 bases). CDR3 size: 13 residues. Germline CDR1 is SGHTA and CDR2 is FQGTGA. V lost 5 bases, J lost 7 bases, and 14 bases lay in between. The CDR3 here is CASSTSPGLEAFF. In DNA, the CDR3 is TGTGCCAGCAGCACCTCCCCGGGACTTGAAGCTTTCTTT.

This clone was observed a handful of times. CDR3 sequence (DNA): TGTGCCAGCAGCGTAACACAGGGCACAGATACGCAGTATTTT. This codes for CASSVTQGTDTQYF. The genes are TRBV9 and TRBJ2-3, with D possibly matching TRBD1 (5 bases). The CDR3 is 14 amino acids. Germline-derived CDR1 and CDR2 are SGDLS and YYNGEE. The V end was cut by 1 base, the J end by 1 base, with 7 bases between.

This clone was seen a few times. V usage is TRBV10-1 and J usage is TRBJ1-1; 9 bases map to TRBD1. The germline gives CDR1 WNHNN, CDR2 SYGVQD (reference sequence). J lost 2 bases, V lost 6 bases, and 16 bases had no gene match. The length of the CDR3 is 18 residues. CDR3 nucleotide sequence: TGCGCCAGCAGCGCCGGGACAGGGAGGGGTGTGGATAACACTGAAGCTTTCTTT. Its translation is CASSAGTGRGVDNTEAFF.

This chain joins TRBV18 and TRBJ1-3, with a possible D match to TRBD1 (5 bases). The germline V gene encodes CDR1 KGHSH and CDR2 LQKENI. Trimming removed 3 bases at V and 0 bases at J, with 12 bases between. The CDR3 is 16 residues long. The CDR3 DNA sequence: TGTGCCAGCTCACCTCCCGACAGCCGCTCTGGAAACACCATATATTTT. Translating it yields CASSPPDSRSGNTIYF.

The J gene is TRBJ2-7, the V gene TRBV10-3; TRBD1 might be the D (5 bases). Germline assignment: CDR1 ENHRY and CDR2 SYGVKD. Trimming left V 2 bases short and J 0 bases short, with 11 bases between. The CDR3 totals 15 residues. The DNA for the CDR3 is TGTGCCATCAGTGAGGGGGCCAGAAACTCCTACGAGCAGTACGTC. It is translated as CAISEGARNSYEQYV.

This sequence joins TRBV5-5 and TRBJ2-7; 7 positions agree with TRBD1. Germline V gives CDR1 SGHKS, CDR2 YYEKEE (reference sequence). V was clipped by 5 bases and J by 2 bases; unmatched bases: 7. The CDR3 loop spans 14 amino acids. The CDR3 region is CASSYDRVAYEQYV. CDR3 nucleotides: TGTGCCAGCAGTTACGACAGGGTGGCCTACGAGCAGTACGTC.

The genes are TRBV5-6 and TRBJ2-3; 12 positions agree with TRBD2. Germline V gene lookup returns CDR1 SGHDT and CDR2 YYEEEE. Trimming at V came to 0 bases and at J to 4 bases, leaving 9 bases not matched to a gene. This CDR3 has 18 residues. The CDR3 protein is CASSLALAGGLRPDTQYF. Written as DNA, the CDR3 is TGTGCCAGCAGCTTGGCTCTAGCGGGGGGGCTACGCCCAGATACGCAGTATTTT.

In this sample, this clone turned up once. V gene TRBV6-1 combines with J gene TRBJ2-1, with D perhaps matching TRBD1 (6 bases). CDR3 length equals 17 residues. The V gene lost 2 bases and the J gene lost 9 bases, with 23 bases spanning the gap. Germline lookup yields CDR1 MNHNS and CDR2 SASEGT. The CDR3 DNA sequence: TGTGCCAGCAGTGAATTGGTGGGGGCGCCATCCTCGGGTGAGCAGTTCTTC. Translation: CASSELVGAPSSGEQFF.

The gene calls are TRBV20-1 and TRBJ1-6, with 8 bases fitting TRBD1. The germline CDR1 and CDR2 sequences are DFQATT and SNEGSKA (reference sequence). The trim removed 3 bases at V and 18 bases at J, leaving 7 bases unmatched. CDR3 size: 11 residues. The CDR3 spells CSARWTGRTHF. The CDR3 DNA is TGCAGTGCTAGGTGGACAGGGAGGACCCACTTT.

V usage is TRBV12-5 and J usage is TRBJ2-5, with 9 positions matching TRBD1. The CDR3 has 15 amino acids. Germline loops: CDR1 LGHNT, CDR2 FRNRAP. With 1 base clipped from V and 5 bases from J, the junction kept 5 bases outside the gene matches. In nucleotides, the CDR3 is TGTGCTAGTGGTTTGGGGGACAGGGAAGGGGAGACCCAGTACTTC. It encodes CASGLGDREGETQYF.

A note on this clone: At one end the junction does not follow the germline gene, possibly because of a read error. V and J are TRBV7-7 and TRBJ2-5; TRBD2 aligns across 9 bases. The germline V gene encodes CDR1 SSHAT and CDR2 FNYEAQ (reference sequence). The CDR3 is 15 amino acids. The CDR3 nucleotides read TGTGCTAGCAGCCCGCAGCGGGGGGCCCACTTGGCCCAGTACTTC. It yields the protein CASSPQRGAHLAQYF.

V usage is TRBV11-3 and J usage is TRBJ2-2, with D possibly being TRBD2 (6 bases). Trimming took 5 bases from V and 5 from J, leaving 12 bases between them. Germline CDR1 and CDR2: SGHNT and YENEEA. The CDR3 consists of 14 residues. This chain's CDR3 is CASSPGLTTGELFF. For the CDR3, the DNA is TGTGCCAGCAGCCCTGGACTAACAACCGGGGAGCTGTTTTTT.

The chain recombines TRBV15 with TRBJ1-5; D gene unclear. V gave up 3 bases and J gave up 0 bases, with 12 bases separating them. Per germline, CDR1 LNHNV and CDR2 YYDKDF (reference sequence). The CDR3 spans 16 residues. The CDR3: CATSSEGGSSNQPQHF. The DNA for the CDR3 is TGTGCCACCAGCAGTGAGGGAGGGAGTAGCAATCAGCCCCAGCATTTT.

The table lists this clone with a count of one. The chain recombines TRBV10-3 with TRBJ1-1; 8 bases align to TRBD1. CDR3 length: 11 amino acids. The ends lost 5 bases at V and 8 bases at J; junction bases unmatched: 1. CDR1 is ENHRY, CDR2 SYGVKD, per germline. The chain's CDR3 is CAISNRGEAFF. The DNA for the CDR3 is TGTGCCATCAGTAACAGGGGGGAAGCTTTCTTT.

The chain recombines TRBV18 with TRBJ2-7; 8 bases match TRBD2. This CDR3 region has 16 residues. CDR1 KGHSH and CDR2 LQKENI come from the germline V gene. After removal of 0 bases from V and 2 bases from J, the junction contained 6 bases not matched to a gene. The CDR3 DNA follows: TGTGCCAGCTCACCACCTTTGGTAGCGGGGACCTACGAGCAGTACTTC. As protein: CASSPPLVAGTYEQYF.

This chain connects TRBV18 to TRBJ1-3, with 10 positions matching TRBD1. The CDR3 runs 17 residues. The ends lost 3 bases at V and 2 bases at J; junction bases unmatched: 7. Germline V gene sequence: CDR1 KGHSH, CDR2 LQKENI. Here the CDR3 reads CASSPLPGTGAGNTIYF. As DNA, the CDR3 is TGTGCCAGCTCACCGTTACCCGGGACAGGGGCTGGAAACACCATATATTTT.

The chain uses TRBV5-1 and TRBJ2-7; 12 bases agree with TRBD1. This CDR3 is built from 16 residues. Trimming removed 5 bases from V and 7 bases from J; junction bases left unmatched: 13. From germline, CDR1 is SGHRS and CDR2 YFSETQ. CDR3 residues: CASRYSGGQGAWEQYF. CDR3 DNA sequence: TGCGCCAGCAGATACTCTGGGGGACAGGGGGCGTGGGAGCAGTACTTC.

The rearrangement links TRBV21-1 to TRBJ1-6; the table's TRBD1 call for D was not verified on the DNA. TRBV21-1 is a known pseudogene. The CDR3 has 15 residues. The CDR3 sequence is CASSKRDRGSMALHF. For the CDR3, the DNA is TGTGCCAGCAGCAAAAGGGACAGGGGCTCCATGGCCCTCCACTTT.

The chain joins TRBV1 to TRBJ2-7; the table gives TRBD2 as D, unverified against the DNA. TRBV1 is noted as a pseudogene. The CDR3 is 12 residues long. CDR3 DNA: TGCACCAGCAGCCAAGATAGCTACGAGCAGTACGTC. It encodes CTSSQDSYEQYV.

V and J are TRBV5-1 and TRBJ2-1; 13 bases map to TRBD2. J lost 5 bases, V lost 0 bases, and 2 bases had no gene match. This CDR3 has 16 residues. Per germline, CDR1 SGHRS and CDR2 YFSETQ. This CDR3 is CASSLGGLAGNNEQFF. The CDR3, as DNA: TGCGCCAGCAGCTTGGGGGGACTAGCGGGGAACAATGAGCAGTTCTTC.

This clone was counted only a few times. This chain joins TRBV6-2 or TRBV6-3 and TRBJ2-2; D gene unclear. Trimming pared 5 bases from V and 3 bases from J, leaving 13 bases between. In germline, CDR1 is MNHEY, CDR2 SVGEGT. The CDR3 consists of 15 residues. The CDR3 here is CASSRRTSDTGELFF. The CDR3 DNA sequence: TGTGCCAGCAGTAGGAGAACATCGGACACCGGGGAGCTGTTTTTT.